A selection of T cell receptor beta chains follows, all from one sample in a study of shared clonotypes between healthy human individuals. Clones were read by immunoSEQ multiplex PCR, and TCRdb kept only the in-frame ones, dropping some. The sample lists some 900,000 clones; over 75% were seen once. Material for sequencing was memory CD4+ T cells sorted from blood. The source of these receptors is a man between 18 and 29 years old in good health. Both conserved end residues are part of each CDR3. D genes are given only for firm matches. Some rows mark clone size as missing; the rest say once, few, many or name a class of expanded clone.

D	size	V	J	CDR3
.	.	TRBV25-1	TRBJ2-5	CASSERRGNQETQYF
.	.	TRBV5-6	TRBJ1-1	CASSLGGPTAAAFF
TRBD1	.	TRBV5-1	TRBJ2-1	CASRLTPDRGNEQFF
.	.	TRBV30	TRBJ1-3	CAWTHLGVSGNTIYF
TRBD1	.	TRBV5-1	TRBJ2-3	CASSEGQGVTDTQYF
.	.	TRBV7-2	TRBJ2-5	CASSRTVQETQYF
.	.	TRBV1	TRBJ2-7	CTSSQDQRALPVREVSYEQYF
.	many	TRBV5-4	TRBJ2-7	CASSLDASYSYEQYF
.	once	TRBV18	TRBJ1-6	CASSPGSFDNSPLHF
.	.	TRBV5-1	TRBJ1-1	CASSSEPLDGLSGGAFF
.	.	TRBV6-6	TRBJ2-3	CASSYIRGTDTQYF
TRBD1	.	TRBV5-1	TRBJ2-7	CASSRTGYDEQYF
.	once	TRBV2	TRBJ1-2	CASSSGVGYTF
.	.	TRBV6-1	TRBJ1-2	CASSEGLIYGYTF
.	.	TRBV6-1	TRBJ1-2	CASRPSGNYGYTF
TRBD1	.	TRBV27	TRBJ2-7	CASRAPDRGREVQYF
.	.	TRBV30	TRBJ2-1	CAWMSGVHEQFF
.	.	TRBV19	TRBJ1-2	CASSVGNTGNYGYTF
.	.	TRBV7-9	TRBJ2-5	CASSLAAGGDGETQYF
.	many	TRBV4-2	TRBJ2-7	CASSQVGDLYEQYF
.	.	TRBV30	TRBJ1-4	CAWSLKSREKLFF
.	.	TRBV15	TRBJ1-5	CATSRETNSNQPQHF
.	.	TRBV29-1	TRBJ1-2	CSVEDGPVEGYTF
.	.	TRBV14	TRBJ2-2	CASSQGGRSLMTGELFF